The 23 T cell receptor beta chains reported below all come from one sample, sequenced in a study of T cell repertoires in cytomegalovirus infection. TCRdb processed the reads anew with MiXCR; each CDR3 protein has one entry. The sample has around 630,000 distinct CDR3 sequences, 20% to 30% seen once. The sample comprised CD8+ T cells from PBMCs. These TCRs come from a human donor in good health (CMV status not recorded). Some clones in this sample may be carry-over from other donors' samples.

The chain combines TRBV6-2 or TRBV6-3 with TRBJ2-1, with TRBD1 matching over 9 bases. Germline V lookup: CDR1 MNHEY, CDR2 SVGEGT. J lost 7 bases, V lost 4 bases, and 5 bases had no gene match. This CDR3 contains 14 residues. For the CDR3, the DNA is TGTGCCAGCAGTTCTCCTGGGACAGGGAATGAGCAGTTCTTC. Its translation: CASSSPGTGNEQFF.

The rearrangement links TRBV29-1 to TRBJ2-3; D ambiguous. The CDR3 consists of 11 residues. Trimming cost V 6 bases and J 10 bases, with 14 bases left between them. Germline loops: CDR1 SQVTM, CDR2 ANQGSEA. The CDR3 protein is CSVPIASSQYF. The CDR3 bases are TGCAGCGTCCCCATTGCATCTTCGCAGTATTTT.

The chain recombines TRBV6-1 with TRBJ2-2; tentatively, D is TRBD1 (5 bases). Trimming cost V 7 bases and J 8 bases, with 20 bases left between them. CDR1 is MNHNS and CDR2 is SASEGT in the germline V gene. The CDR3 extends over 15 amino acids. The CDR3 here is CASTPTGFGTGELFF. The CDR3 DNA reads as TGTGCCAGCACCCCTACAGGATTCGGCACTGGGGAGCTGTTTTTT.

Notes on this clonotype: A much bigger clone sits one base away, suggesting this may be a read error. The V call is TRBV2, the J call TRBJ1-1; D gene unclear. The CDR3 runs to 13 residues. Germline CDR1 SNHLY, CDR2 FYNNEI. The CDR3 DNA is TGTGTCAGCATGGGGAGGCTGAACACTGAAGCTTTCTTT. This codes for CVSMGRLNTEAFF.

This clonotype was seen only a few times. The chain combines TRBV12-3 or TRBV12-4 with TRBJ2-3, with 8 bases aligning to TRBD1. The CDR3 has 14 amino acids. Unmatched junction bases numbered 3, after V lost 4 bases and J lost 3 bases. The CDR3 DNA reads as TGTGCCAGCAGTTCGGACAGGGTGACAGATACGCAGTATTTT. Amino acids: CASSSDRVTDTQYF.

This clonotype was observed a handful of times. The gene calls are TRBV2 and TRBJ2-5; D gene unclear. Trimming took 8 bases from V and 5 from J, leaving 9 bases between them. CDR1 SNHLY and CDR2 FYNNEI come from the germline V gene. This CDR3 is built from 11 residues. The CDR3 DNA sequence: TGTGCCAGCCTTACCTGGGAGACCCAGTACTTC. It is translated as CASLTWETQYF.

This clonotype came up once. This clone may be a read error of a much larger clone one base away. V gene TRBV7-8 combines with J gene TRBJ2-3, with D perhaps TRBD1 (6 bases). The CDR3 loop spans 16 amino acids. V was clipped by 5 bases and J by 4 bases, with 19 bases between them. From germline, CDR1 is SGHVS and CDR2 FQNEAQ. CDR3 sequence (DNA): TGTGCCAGCAGCCCGACGGGACATGGGACGGCAGATACGCAGTATTTT. As protein: CASSPTGHGTADTQYF.

This chain uses TRBV2 with TRBJ1-4; D possibly corresponds to TRBD1 (5 bases). Trimming took 9 bases from V and 3 from J, leaving 11 bases between them. The CDR3 extends over 13 amino acids. Germline values: CDR1 SNHLY, CDR2 FYNNEI. CDR3 protein: CARFQGPNEKLFF. The DNA for the CDR3 is TGTGCCAGGTTCCAGGGACCTAATGAAAAACTGTTTTTT.

This clonotype was counted between two and nine times. The chain combines TRBV28 with TRBJ2-7; D may be TRBD1 (5 bases). Trimming cost V 6 bases and J 3 bases, with 12 bases left between them. The CDR3 is made up of 13 amino acids. The V gene's germline CDR1 is MDHEN and CDR2 SYDVKM. The CDR3: CASRQQGNYEQYV. As DNA, the CDR3 is TGTGCCAGCAGGCAGCAGGGTAACTACGAGCAGTACGTC.

As concerns this clonotype: The CDR3 does not end in the conserved phenylalanine or tryptophan, so this is likely a read error. The rearrangement joins TRBV24-1 to TRBJ2-5, with no clear D. The CDR3 has 14 amino acids. Germline V gene lookup returns CDR1 KGHDR and CDR2 SFDVKD. V was trimmed by 4 bases and J by 1 base, leaving 9 bases between them. CDR3 bases: TGTGCCACCAGTGAGTTGGGTCCCCAAGAGACCCAGTACTGC. Residues: CATSELGPQETQYC.

Concerning this clonotype: It is likely a read error, because the conserved phenylalanine at the end of the CDR3 is missing. The limits of the CDR3 on the DNA are not certain, so only TCRdb's listed CDR3 is given. V usage is TRBV15 and J usage is TRBJ2-1; TRBD1, the table's D call, lacks a check against the DNA. The CDR3 adds up to 16 amino acids, both ends counted. Germline assignment: CDR1 LNHNV and CDR2 YYDKDF (reference sequence). CDR3 loop: CATSREDGHGNYPPFL.

This clonotype was counted at least ten times. The chain has TRBV7-3 and TRBJ1-1, with a possible D match to TRBD1 (6 bases). The CDR3 length is 15 residues. Germline V gene data show CDR1 as SGHTA and CDR2 as FQGTGA. V was trimmed by 7 bases and J by 5 bases, leaving 20 bases between them. CDR3 loop: CASNEPGAGVTEAFF. The CDR3 DNA sequence: TGTGCCAGCAACGAACCTGGGGCAGGGGTTACTGAAGCTTTCTTT.

This chain uses TRBV7-6 with TRBJ1-1; a possible D gene is TRBD1 (5 bases). The CDR3 runs 14 residues. The germline V gene encodes CDR1 SGHVS and CDR2 FNYEAQ. V was trimmed by 5 bases and J by 0 bases, leaving 10 bases between them. CDR3 protein: CASSPTGLNTEAFF. CDR3 DNA: TGTGCCAGCAGCCCGACGGGACTGAACACTGAAGCTTTCTTT. Combining the CDR3 with reference TRBV7-6 and TRBJ1-1 gives the whole variable domain GAGVSQSPRYKVTKRGQDVALRCDPISGHVSLYWYRQALGQGPEFLTYFNYEAQQDKSGLPNDRFSAERPEGSISTLTIQRTEQRDSAMYRCASSPTGLNTEAFFGQGTRLTVV.

This chain connects TRBV6-1 to TRBJ1-5, with 9 bases fitting TRBD1. V lost 5 bases, J lost 5 bases, and 7 bases stayed unmatched. CDR1 and CDR2 (germline): MNHNS, SASEGT. The CDR3 extends over 15 amino acids. The CDR3 loop is CASSTGTGYDQPQHF. The CDR3 DNA follows: TGTGCCAGCAGTACCGGGACAGGGTACGATCAGCCCCAGCATTTT.

This clonotype has a count of ten or more. The chain couples TRBV7-2 to TRBJ2-3, with TRBD2 matching 10 bases. Per the germline V gene, CDR1 is SGHTA and CDR2 is FQGNSA. The length of the CDR3 is 16 residues. V was pared by 3 bases and J by 0 bases, with 3 bases of the junction left unmatched. The CDR3 region is CASSFVAGGSTDTQYF. The DNA for the CDR3 is TGTGCCAGCAGCTTTGTAGCGGGGGGAAGCACAGATACGCAGTATTTT.

This clonotype was found a few times. The V call is TRBV20-1, the J call TRBJ2-4, with D perhaps matching TRBD1 or TRBD2 (5 bases each). Germline lookup yields CDR1 DFQATT and CDR2 SNEGSKA (reference sequence). The CDR3 is 17 amino acids. V lost 2 bases and J 0 bases, leaving 17 bases between the germline ends. In DNA form, the CDR3 reads TGCAGTGCTAGACTCAGGGAGATGGAACTAGCCAAAAACATTCAGTACTTC. It translates to CSARLREMELAKNIQYF.

The rearrangement joins TRBV29-1 to TRBJ1-2; D remains unclear. CDR3 size: 13 residues. Looked up from germline, CDR1 is SQVTM and CDR2 is ANQGSEA. The V gene lost 7 bases and the J gene lost 8 bases, with 20 bases spanning the gap. The CDR3 loop reads CSAPPTVGTGYTF. CDR3 nucleotides: TGCAGCGCCCCCCCGACGGTAGGAACGGGCTACACCTTC.

This clonotype was detected ten times or more. The chain uses TRBV6-1 and TRBJ1-2, with 11 bases matching TRBD1. The length of the CDR3 is 13 residues. The J segment lost 8 bases and the V segment lost 11 bases, leaving 10 bases of the junction unmatched. Germline V CDR1 and CDR2: MNHNS, SASEGT. The DNA of the CDR3 is TGTGCCGGAGGGACAGGGGGAGAATTGGGCTACACCTTC. Its protein product is CAGGTGGELGYTF.

This clonotype was seen ten or more times. The chain couples TRBV13 to TRBJ2-5, with TRBD2 matching over 7 bases. There are 14 residues in the CDR3. Germline-derived CDR1 and CDR2 are PRHDT and FYEKMQ (reference sequence). V dropped 4 bases and J dropped 2; count of bases not matched to a gene: 4. CDR3 amino acids: CASSSRGKQETQYF. DNA of the CDR3: TGTGCCAGCAGCTCGCGGGGGAAACAAGAGACCCAGTACTTC.

This clonotype was counted between two and nine times. The chain carries TRBV6-2 or TRBV6-3 and TRBJ1-5, with 10 bases aligning to TRBD1. The CDR3 covers 16 residues. CDR1 MNHEY and CDR2 SVGEGT come from the germline V gene. J gave up 5 bases and V 6 bases, and 10 bases lay outside the gene matches. CDR3 bases: TGTGCCAGCAGATCCGGGACAGGGGCTTGGGATCAGCCCCAGCATTTT. This gives the protein CASRSGTGAWDQPQHF.

This clonotype was counted only a few times. The rearrangement joins TRBV19 to TRBJ2-2, with 10 nucleotides matching TRBD1. This CDR3 has 16 amino acids. CDR1 and CDR2 (germline): LNHDA, SQIVND (reference sequence). J was trimmed by 4 bases and V by 5 bases; bases with no gene match: 7. DNA of the CDR3: TGTGCCAGTAGTCTTCCGGGACAGGGGCGCACCGGGGAGCTGTTTTTT. The encoded protein is CASSLPGQGRTGELFF.

V is TRBV20-1 and J is TRBJ2-7, with D uncertain. Trimming removed 0 bases at V and 2 bases at J, with 11 bases between. Looked up from germline, CDR1 is DFQATT and CDR2 is SNEGSKA (reference sequence). This CDR3 spans 14 amino acids. The CDR3 spells CSARELRYPYEQYF. CDR3 nucleotides: TGCAGTGCTAGAGAGCTGAGATATCCCTACGAGCAGTACTTC.

The rearrangement uses TRBV9 and TRBJ2-2; the D gene is possibly TRBD2 (5 bases). Trimming removed 4 bases at V and 9 bases at J, with 7 bases between. CDR3 size: 11 residues. CDR1 and CDR2 from the germline V gene are SGDLS and YYNGEE. The CDR3 sequence is CASSRGWELFF. CDR3 DNA: TGTGCCAGCAGCCGGGGATGGGAGCTGTTTTTT.